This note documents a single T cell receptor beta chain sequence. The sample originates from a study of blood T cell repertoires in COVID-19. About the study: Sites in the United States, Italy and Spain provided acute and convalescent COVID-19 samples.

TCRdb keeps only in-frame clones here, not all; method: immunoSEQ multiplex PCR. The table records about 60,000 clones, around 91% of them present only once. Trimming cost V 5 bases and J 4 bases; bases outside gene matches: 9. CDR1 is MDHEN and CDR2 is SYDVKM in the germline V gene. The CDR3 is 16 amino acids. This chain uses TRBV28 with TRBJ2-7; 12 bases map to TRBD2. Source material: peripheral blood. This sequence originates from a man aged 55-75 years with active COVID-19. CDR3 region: CASSRIGTSGHYEQYF. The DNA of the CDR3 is TGTGCCAGCAGTAGAATCGGGACTAGCGGGCATTACGAGCAGTACTTC. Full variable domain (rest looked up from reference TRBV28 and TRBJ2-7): DVKVTQSSRYLVKRTGEKVFLECVQDMDHENMFWYRQDPGLGLRLIYFSYDVKMKEKGDIPEGYSVSREKKERFSLILESASTNQTSMYLCASSRIGTSGHYEQYFGPGTRLTVT.